This T cell receptor (beta chain) stems from a study of T-cell memory formation after mild COVID-19. Study-wide background: Among the donors, TCR clusters were largely specific to each donor.

Using constant-segment primers, 5'RACE produced TCR alpha and TCR beta cDNA libraries carrying sample barcodes and UMIs. TCRdb independently ran MiXCR on the 5' RACE reads; one entry per CDR3 protein. The sample contains about 560,000 distinct CDR3 sequences, roughly a sixth of which appear only once. Study results and caveats: Day 37-peaking second-wave clones had unconfirmed SARS-CoV-2 specificity.

In the case of this clonotype: Its antigen remains unknown.

The specimen sequenced was PBMCs or a T cell subset sorted from them (not recorded which). The clonotype comes from an adult woman who had mild COVID-19 (a few samples of this study predate the infection). Cell type and time point are not known.

DNA for the CDR3: TGCGCCAGCAGCCACAAATTCCCCTCCTACGAGCAGTACTTC. As protein: CASSHKFPSYEQYF. The chain employs TRBV4-1 and TRBJ2-7; D is undetermined. The germline V gene encodes CDR1 MGHRA and CDR2 YSYEKL. Trimming stripped 3 bases from V and 0 bases from J, with 9 bases between. The CDR3 contains 14 residues.